The T cell receptor (beta chain) described here comes from a study of T cells in localized non-small cell lung cancer. This clone came up a few times. Profiling relied on immunoSEQ multiplex PCR, and the TCRdb table lists in-frame clones only, not all of them. The profile shows some 90,000 clones, roughly 90% of them singletons. Germline values: CDR1 SGHTA, CDR2 FQGNSA. V was clipped by 5 bases and J by 7 bases, with 9 bases between them. This CDR3 contains 12 residues. V usage is TRBV7-2 and J usage is TRBJ1-5; tentative D call: TRBD1 (6 bases). The input for sequencing was peripheral blood, taken before any cancer treatment. The origin of this receptor is a man aged 35 to 69 with stage I squamous cell lung carcinoma. The CDR3 nucleotides are TGTGCCAGCAGCCTACAGGGCCAGCCCCAGCATTTT. It encodes CASSLQGQPQHF.